The T cell receptor (beta chain) under discussion was sequenced for a study of cytomegalovirus exposure and HLA in healthy donors. With 60 Vbeta and 13 Jbeta primers, the PCR was carried out. Assay: immunoSEQ multiplex PCR; the TCRdb copy retains only in-frame clones and omits some. The data contain 90,000 to 150,000 clones, roughly 80% of them seen just once; the ten biggest clones take up about 4.9%. V was trimmed by 5 bases and J by 6 bases, leaving 9 bases between them. The CDR3 extends over 11 amino acids. CDR1 SGHRS and CDR2 YFSETQ come from the germline V gene. In regard to this clone: The antigen is undetermined.

General study points: In a later analysis, donors in an Asian-associated ancestry cluster reportedly had fewer N-insertions in productive TCRs than the cohort mean.

Regarding donors, all were healthy bone marrow donors. What was sequenced was PBMCs. J is TRBJ2-7 and V is TRBV5-1; tentatively, D is TRBD2 (5 bases). The TCR sequence derives from a man aged 45-65 years in good health and CMV-seropositive. CDR3 in DNA: TGCGCCAGCAGTAGCGCCCTCGAGCAGTACTTC. It yields the protein CASSSALEQYF.